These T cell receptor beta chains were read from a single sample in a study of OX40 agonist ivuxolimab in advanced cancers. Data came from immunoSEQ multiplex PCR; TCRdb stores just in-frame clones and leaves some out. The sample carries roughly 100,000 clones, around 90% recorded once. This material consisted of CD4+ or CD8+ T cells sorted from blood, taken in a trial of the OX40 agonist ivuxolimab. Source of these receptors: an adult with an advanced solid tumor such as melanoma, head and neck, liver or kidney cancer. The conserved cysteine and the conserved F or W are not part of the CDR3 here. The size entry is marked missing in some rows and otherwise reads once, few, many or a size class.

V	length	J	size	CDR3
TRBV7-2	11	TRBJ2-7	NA	ASSLESWGEQY
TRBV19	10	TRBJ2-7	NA	AKVGPSPEQY
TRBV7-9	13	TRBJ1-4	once	ASSGNRGRIEKLF
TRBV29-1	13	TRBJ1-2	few	SVWGNITGDYGYT
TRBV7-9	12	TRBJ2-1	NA	ASSFETRINEQF
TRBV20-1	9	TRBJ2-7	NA	SARGTYEQY
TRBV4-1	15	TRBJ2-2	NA	ASSPGLAGVNTGELF
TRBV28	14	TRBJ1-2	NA	ASSLWGTDTNYGYT
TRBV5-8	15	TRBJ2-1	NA	ASSQEGLSGPGNEQF
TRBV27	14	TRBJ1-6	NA	ASSPPTWTGHSPLH
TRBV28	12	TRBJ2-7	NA	ASRGTSEPYEQY
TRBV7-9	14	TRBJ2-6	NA	ASSPMSVQGANVLT
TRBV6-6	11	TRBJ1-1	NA	ASSYSRNTEAF
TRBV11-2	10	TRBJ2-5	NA	ASSLETGSQY
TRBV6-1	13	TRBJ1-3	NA	ASSLAGYSGNTIY
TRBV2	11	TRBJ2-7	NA	ASSGQVPYEQY
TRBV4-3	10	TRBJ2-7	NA	ASGSDGGEQY
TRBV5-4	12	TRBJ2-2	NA	ASSFQGLDGELF
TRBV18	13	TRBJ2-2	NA	ASSVRPRGAGELF
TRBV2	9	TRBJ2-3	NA	ASSVRDTQY
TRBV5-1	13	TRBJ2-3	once	ASSLVSPSTDTQY
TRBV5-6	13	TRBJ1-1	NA	ASSLDGQGGTEAF
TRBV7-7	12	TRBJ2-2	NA	ASSLSQITGELF
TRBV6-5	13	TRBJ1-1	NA	ASSYSGGGDTEAF
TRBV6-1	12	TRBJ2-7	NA	ASSQRDYGHEQY
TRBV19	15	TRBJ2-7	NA	ASSIDPPSGSSYEQY
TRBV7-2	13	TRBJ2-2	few	ASSRSGMRTGELF
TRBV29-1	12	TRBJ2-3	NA	SAPVSGSTDTQY
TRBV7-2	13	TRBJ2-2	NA	ASSPTTGRTGELF
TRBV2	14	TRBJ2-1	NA	ASIREREAAYNEQF
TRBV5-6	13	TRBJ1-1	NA	ASSLGQRGNTEAF
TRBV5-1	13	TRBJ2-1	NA	ASSLSSGSGNEQF
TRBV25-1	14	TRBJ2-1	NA	ASSESLSSTYNEQF
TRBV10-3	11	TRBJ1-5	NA	AISRQGDQPQH
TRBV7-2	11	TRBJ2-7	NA	ASSRSGGYEQY
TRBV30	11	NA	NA	AWSVGGTYEQY
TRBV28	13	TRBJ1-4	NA	ASSLGDRANEKLF
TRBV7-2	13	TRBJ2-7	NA	ASSQLGTSGTEQY
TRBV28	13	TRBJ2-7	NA	ASSLSGTGLLEQY
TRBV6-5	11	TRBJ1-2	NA	ASSRTTGSGYT
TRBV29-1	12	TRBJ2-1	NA	SAPTSGSYNEQF